This T cell receptor beta chain was identified during a study of T-cell memory formation after mild COVID-19. TCRdb reprocessed the 5' RACE reads via MiXCR and lists one record per CDR3 protein. The repertoire consists of under 200,000 distinct CDR3 sequences, with 10% to 15% occurring once and the leading ten covering 2.5% to 3.5%. This CDR3 is built from 13 residues. V was pared by 1 base and J by 5 bases, with 6 bases between. Germline V gene data show CDR1 as SGHTA and CDR2 as FQGNSA. At least ten counts were recorded for this clonotype. Sequencing used PBMCs or a T cell subset sorted from them (not recorded which). This clonotype originated in a man aged 18-30 years who had mild COVID-19 (a few samples of this study predate the infection). Cell type and time point are not known. The chain has TRBV7-2 and TRBJ2-1; D not resolved. The DNA for the CDR3 is TGTGCCAGCAGCTTAGGATCCGACAATGAGCAGTTCTTC. It yields the protein CASSLGSDNEQFF.